This T cell receptor beta chain was captured by sequencing in a study of blood T cells in healthy people across ages. The CDR3 sequence is 17 residues long. Germline-derived CDR1 and CDR2 are SGHTA and FQGNSA. J lost 12 bases, V lost 1 base, and 20 bases had no gene match. The authors ran a second PCR of 7 to 11 cycles using a sample-barcoded 5' primer and a J-beta primer mix. MiXCR, applied by TCRdb to the 5' RACE reads, yields one record per CDR3 protein. Of 850,000 to 1,000,000 distinct CDR3 sequences listed, 40% to 60% are singletons. In its sample, this clonotype was seen many times. The rearrangement uses TRBV7-2 and TRBJ2-7, with 8 bases lining up with TRBD1. The clonotype originates from a man younger than 40 in good health. The material sequenced was blood. The CDR3 sequence is CASSLGGTGLIPTPTYF. CDR3 nucleotide sequence: TGTGCCAGCAGCTTAGGTGGGACAGGCCTTATCCCTACCCCTACGTACTTC.